A selection of T cell receptor beta chains follows, all from one sample in a study of blood T cell repertoires in COVID-19. TCRdb's copy holds only in-frame clones and misses some; the assay was immunoSEQ multiplex PCR. The data contain around 300,000 clones, about nine tenths of them singletons. Sequencing used peripheral blood. The source of these receptors is a woman in her twenties or thirties with active or convalescent COVID-19. Both conserved end residues are part of each CDR3. A D gene is named only where the DNA matches it firmly. The listing skips clone size in some rows; elsewhere it reads once, few, many or a size class.

d_gene	abundance	j_gene	v_gene	CDR3nt	CDR3aa
TRBD2	-	TRBJ2-1	TRBV6-6	TGTGCCAGCAGTTACGGCGGGGGGGCTTACAATGAGCAGTTCTTC	CASSYGGGAYNEQFF
-	-	TRBJ1-5	TRBV4-3	TGCGCCAGCAGCCTAGCCCACGGCGAGCCCCAGCATTTT	CASSLAHGEPQHF
TRBD1	-	TRBJ1-6	TRBV6-4	TGTGCCAGCAGTGACGGGACAGGGCTTTCACCCCTCCACTTT	CASSDGTGLSPLHF
-	once	TRBJ2-1	TRBV7-9	TGTGCCAGCAGCTTAGTGAGCCAGGTTTACAATGAGCAGTTCTTC	CASSLVSQVYNEQFF
-	-	TRBJ2-1	TRBV20-1	TGCAGTGCTAGTAGGGCGGGCTCCTACAATGAGCAGTTCTTC	CSASRAGSYNEQFF
-	-	TRBJ2-3	TRBV6-2/TRBV6-3	TGTGCCAGCAGTTACGGGGGCCCAAGGGCAGATACGCAGTATTTT	CASSYGGPRADTQYF
TRBD2	-	TRBJ2-1	TRBV6-2/TRBV6-3	TGTGCCAGCAGCCGCGGGGGATTCGGGAATGAGCAGTTCTTC	CASSRGGFGNEQFF
-	-	TRBJ1-1	TRBV21-1	TGTGCCAGCAGCAGAGAGGGGACAGGGAGGAACATGAACACTGAAGCTTTCTTT	CASSREGTGRNMNTEAFF
TRBD1	once	TRBJ1-4	TRBV28	TGTGCCAGCAGTTCAAGACAGGGGGCTAGTGAAAAACTGTTTTTT	CASSSRQGASEKLFF
-	-	TRBJ1-3	TRBV5-1	TGCGCCAGCAGCTTGGACAGTAGATCTGGAAACACCATATATTTT	CASSLDSRSGNTIYF
TRBD1	-	TRBJ1-1	TRBV18	TGTGCCAGCTCACCCGGCGACAGGGCGAACACTGAAGCTTTCTTT	CASSPGDRANTEAFF
TRBD1	-	TRBJ2-7	TRBV5-1	TGCGCCAGCAGCTCAGTGGGACAGTCATACGAGCAGTACTTC	CASSSVGQSYEQYF
-	-	TRBJ2-3	TRBV7-2	TGTGCCAGCAGCTCCTGGACAGGCACAGATACGCAGTATTTT	CASSSWTGTDTQYF
-	-	TRBJ2-7	TRBV4-1	TGCGCCAGCAGCCAAGGGGCGGTCAGGGGCCATTTATCCTACGAGCAGTACTTC	CASSQGAVRGHLSYEQYF
TRBD1	-	TRBJ2-2	TRBV24-1	TGTGCCACCAGTAGCGACAGGGGGTACACCGGGGAGCTGTTTTTT	CATSSDRGYTGELFF
-	-	TRBJ1-2	TRBV28	TGTGCCAGCAGATTGGGGGGAGCTGGCTACACCTTC	CASRLGGAGYTF
TRBD1	-	TRBJ1-1	TRBV4-2	TGTGCCAGCAGCCCGCCGGGACAGCTATCTGAAGCTTTCTTT	CASSPPGQLSEAFF
TRBD1	-	TRBJ2-5	TRBV2	TGTGCCAGCAGTGGCGACAGGGGACAAGAGACCCAGTACTTC	CASSGDRGQETQYF
TRBD2	-	TRBJ2-1	TRBV5-1	TGCGCCAGCAGCTTGAGGACGGGGGGGCCGCATGAGCAGTTCTTC	CASSLRTGGPHEQFF
TRBD1	few	TRBJ1-5	TRBV6-5	TGTGCCAGCAGGCACAGGGGTAGCAATCAGCCCCAGCATTTT	CASRHRGSNQPQHF
TRBD1	-	TRBJ2-7	TRBV5-1	TGCGCCAGCAGCTTGGATGGGGGGACAGGCTCCGAGCAGTACTTC	CASSLDGGTGSEQYF
-	-	TRBJ1-1	TRBV29-1	TGCAGCCTCGTTGGTGGAGGAAACACTGAAGCTTTCTTT	CSLVGGGNTEAFF
-	-	TRBJ1-4	TRBV27	TGTGCCAGCAGTTTGCGCGCAACTAATGAAAAACTGTTTTTT	CASSLRATNEKLFF
-	once	TRBJ2-5	TRBV6-5	TGTGCCAGCACGCCGCCCCCCCCAGCGGAGACCCAGTACTTC	CASTPPPPAETQYF
-	-	TRBJ1-3	TRBV15	TGTGCCACCAGCAGGGACACCCCGAGGACTGGAAACACCATATATTTT	CATSRDTPRTGNTIYF
TRBD1	once	TRBJ1-2	TRBV5-1	TGCGCCAGCAGCCGGGGACAGAATGTGGATGGCTACACCTTC	CASSRGQNVDGYTF
-	-	TRBJ1-4	TRBV6-5	TGTGCCAGCACCAGACAGAGTAATGAAAAACTGTTTTTT	CASTRQSNEKLFF
TRBD2	-	TRBJ2-7	TRBV5-4	TGTGCCAGCTCCCCCACGGCGGGGGCCTACGAGCAGTACTTC	CASSPTAGAYEQYF
TRBD1	few	TRBJ1-2	TRBV7-2	TGTGCCAGCAGCTTAGCTTCGGGACAGGGCCATGGCTACACCTTC	CASSLASGQGHGYTF
TRBD1	-	TRBJ1-1	TRBV19	TGTGCCAGTAGTATCCAGGGACAGGGTGAAGCTTTCTTT	CASSIQGQGEAFF
TRBD1	-	TRBJ1-2	TRBV19	TGTGCCAGTAGTACCAACAGGGGATCTAACTATGGCTACACCTTC	CASSTNRGSNYGYTF
-	few	TRBJ1-2	TRBV28	TGTGCCAGCAGTTTATCGCCCCGGGGCTACACCTTC	CASSLSPRGYTF
-	-	TRBJ1-5	TRBV6-5	TGTGCCAGCAGTCTCTCGACAGGTGGGAATCAGCCCCAGCATTTT	CASSLSTGGNQPQHF
-	few	TRBJ2-2	TRBV6-2/TRBV6-3	TGTGCCAGCAGTTCGGTGGCCGGGGAGCTGTTTTTT	CASSSVAGELFF
TRBD2	-	TRBJ2-3	TRBV4-2	TGTGCCAGCAGCCATGGCGGGGGGACCTCCACAGATACGCAGTATTTT	CASSHGGGTSTDTQYF
-	-	TRBJ1-6	TRBV12-3/TRBV12-4	TGTGCCAGCAGTTTAGGGGACTATTCACCCCTCCACTTT	CASSLGDYSPLHF
-	-	TRBJ1-2	TRBV19	TGTGCCAGTACCTTTCTTCCGGGAAACTATGGCTACACCTTC	CASTFLPGNYGYTF
TRBD1	-	TRBJ2-7	TRBV11-2	TGTGCCAGCAGCGCACGCACAGGGGATGGGGCCGAGCAGTACTTC	CASSARTGDGAEQYF
-	few	TRBJ1-5	TRBV23-1	TGCGCCAGCAGTCAATCCCGCCCGATCGTTACGCGTCAGCCCCAGCATTTT	CASSQSRPIVTRQPQHF
TRBD1	-	TRBJ1-1	TRBV28	TGTGCCAGCAGTTCTCCAGGGGGCGCAACTGAAGCTTTCTTT	CASSSPGGATEAFF
-	-	TRBJ1-2	TRBV29-1	TGCAGCGTTGAAAGTTCGGGGTATGGCTACACCTTC	CSVESSGYGYTF
-	few	TRBJ2-6	TRBV5-1	TGCGCCAGCAGCTTGGTTACGGTATCTGGGGCCAACGTCCTGACTTTC	CASSLVTVSGANVLTF
-	-	TRBJ1-4	TRBV4-3	TGCGCCAGCAGCCAAGACTCCCAGGGCCAGGGGGAAAAACTGTTTTTT	CASSQDSQGQGEKLFF
TRBD2	once	TRBJ2-4	TRBV15	TGTGCCACCAGCAATCGGGGGGTAAACATTCAGTACTTC	CATSNRGVNIQYF
TRBD1	-	TRBJ2-3	TRBV6-5	TGTGCCAGCAGGCCACAGGGGGGAGATACGCAGTATTTT	CASRPQGGDTQYF
-	-	TRBJ2-5	TRBV2	TGTGCCAGCAACAGGTGGCCACAAGAGACCCAGTACTTC	CASNRWPQETQYF
-	-	TRBJ1-2	TRBV5-6	TGTGCCAGCAGCATACCCCAGGGGCGCGGAAATGGCTACACCTTC	CASSIPQGRGNGYTF
TRBD1	-	TRBJ2-2	TRBV24-1	TGTGCCACCAGTGATCCAGGACAGGGGTCCTCCGGGGAGCTGTTTTTT	CATSDPGQGSSGELFF